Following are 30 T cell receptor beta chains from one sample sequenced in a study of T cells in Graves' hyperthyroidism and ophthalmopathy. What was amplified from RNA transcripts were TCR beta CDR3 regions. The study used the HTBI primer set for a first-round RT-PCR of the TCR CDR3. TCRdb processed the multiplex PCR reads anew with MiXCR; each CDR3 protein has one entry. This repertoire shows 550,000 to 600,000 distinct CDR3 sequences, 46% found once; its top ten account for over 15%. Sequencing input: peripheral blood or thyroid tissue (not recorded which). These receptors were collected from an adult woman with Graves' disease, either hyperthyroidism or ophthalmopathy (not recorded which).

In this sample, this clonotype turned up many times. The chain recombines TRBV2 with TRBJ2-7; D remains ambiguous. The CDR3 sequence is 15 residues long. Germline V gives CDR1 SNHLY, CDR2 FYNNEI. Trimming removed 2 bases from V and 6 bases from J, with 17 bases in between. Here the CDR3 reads CASSEQGGRIGEQYF. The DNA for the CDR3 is TGTGCCAGCAGTGAACAAGGCGGCCGAATAGGCGAGCAGTACTTC.

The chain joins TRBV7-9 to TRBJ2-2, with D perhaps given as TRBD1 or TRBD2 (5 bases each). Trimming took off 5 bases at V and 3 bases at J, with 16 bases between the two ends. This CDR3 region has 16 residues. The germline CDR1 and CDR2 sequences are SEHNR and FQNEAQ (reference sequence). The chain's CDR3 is CASSPQGLRDTGELFF. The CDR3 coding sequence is TGTGCCAGCAGCCCCCAGGGCCTGCGGGACACCGGGGAGCTGTTTTTT. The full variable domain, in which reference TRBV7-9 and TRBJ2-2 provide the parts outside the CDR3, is DTGVSQNPRHKITKRGQNVTFRCDPISEHNRLYWYRQTLGQGPEFLTYFQNEAQLEKSRLLSDRFSAERPKGSFSTLEIQRTEQGDSAMYLCASSPQGLRDTGELFFGEGSRLTVL.

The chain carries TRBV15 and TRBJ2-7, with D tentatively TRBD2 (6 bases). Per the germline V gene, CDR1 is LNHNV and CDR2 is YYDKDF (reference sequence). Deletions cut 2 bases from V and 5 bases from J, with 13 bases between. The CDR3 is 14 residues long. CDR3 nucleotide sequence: TGTGCCACCAGCAGAACGGGACTGCTCAACGAGCAGTACTTC. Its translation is CATSRTGLLNEQYF.

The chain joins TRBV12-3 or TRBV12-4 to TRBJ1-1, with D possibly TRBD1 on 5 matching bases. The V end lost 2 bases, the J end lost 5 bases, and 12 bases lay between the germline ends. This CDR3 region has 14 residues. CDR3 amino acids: CASSLRGVETEAFF. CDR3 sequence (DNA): TGTGCCAGCAGTTTACGGGGGGTAGAGACTGAAGCTTTCTTT.

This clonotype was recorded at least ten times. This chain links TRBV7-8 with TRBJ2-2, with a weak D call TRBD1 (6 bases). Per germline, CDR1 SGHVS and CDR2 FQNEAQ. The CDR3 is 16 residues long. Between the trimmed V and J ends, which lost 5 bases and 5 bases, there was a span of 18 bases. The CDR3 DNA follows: TGTGCCAGCAGCCCCCGGACAGTCCAGGGGACCGGGGAGCTGTTTTTT. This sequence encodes CASSPRTVQGTGELFF.

The CDR3: CASSLGGWAASSGNTIYF. Here the CDR3 DNA reads TGTGCCAGCAGCTTAGGAGGGTGGGCAGCCTCCTCTGGAAACACCATATATTTT. The chain carries TRBV7-2 and TRBJ1-3; no reliable D call. CDR1 is SGHTA, CDR2 FQGNSA, per germline. V lost 1 base and J lost 0, with 16 bases in between. The CDR3 runs 18 residues.

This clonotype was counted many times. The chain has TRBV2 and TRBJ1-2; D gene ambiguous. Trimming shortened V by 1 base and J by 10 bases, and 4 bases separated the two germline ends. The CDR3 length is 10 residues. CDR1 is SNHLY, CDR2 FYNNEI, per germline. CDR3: CASSEDNYTF. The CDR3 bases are TGTGCCAGCAGTGAAGATAACTACACCTTC.

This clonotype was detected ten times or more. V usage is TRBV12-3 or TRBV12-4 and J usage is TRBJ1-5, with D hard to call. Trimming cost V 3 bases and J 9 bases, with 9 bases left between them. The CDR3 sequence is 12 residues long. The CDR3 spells CASSFEGGPQHF. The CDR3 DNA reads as TGTGCCAGCAGTTTTGAGGGAGGGCCCCAGCATTTT.

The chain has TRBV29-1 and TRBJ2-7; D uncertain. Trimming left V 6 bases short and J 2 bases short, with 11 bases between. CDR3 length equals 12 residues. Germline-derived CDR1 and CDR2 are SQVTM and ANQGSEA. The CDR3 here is CSVRNNPYEQYF. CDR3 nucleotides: TGCAGCGTCCGCAATAACCCCTACGAGCAGTACTTC.

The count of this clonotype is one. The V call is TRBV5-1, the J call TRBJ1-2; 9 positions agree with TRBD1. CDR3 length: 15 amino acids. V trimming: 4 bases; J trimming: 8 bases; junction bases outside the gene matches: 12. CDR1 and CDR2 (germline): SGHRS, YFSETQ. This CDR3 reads CASSPTRDRAAGYTF. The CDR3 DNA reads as TGCGCCAGCAGCCCAACCCGGGACAGGGCAGCCGGCTACACCTTC.

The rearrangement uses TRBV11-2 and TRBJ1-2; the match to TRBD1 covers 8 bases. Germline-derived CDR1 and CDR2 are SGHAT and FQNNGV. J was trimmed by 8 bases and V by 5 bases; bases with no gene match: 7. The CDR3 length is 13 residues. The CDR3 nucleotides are TGTGCCAGCAGCGCCACGACAGGGGACGGCTACACCTTC. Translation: CASSATTGDGYTF.

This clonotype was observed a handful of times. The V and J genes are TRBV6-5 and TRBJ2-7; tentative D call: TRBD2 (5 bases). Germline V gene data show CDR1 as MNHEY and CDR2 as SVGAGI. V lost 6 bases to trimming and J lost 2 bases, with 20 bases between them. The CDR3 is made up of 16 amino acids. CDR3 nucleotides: TGTGCCAGCAGCCGGGGTAGCGCACGACCTCCCTACGAGCAGTACTTC. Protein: CASSRGSARPPYEQYF.

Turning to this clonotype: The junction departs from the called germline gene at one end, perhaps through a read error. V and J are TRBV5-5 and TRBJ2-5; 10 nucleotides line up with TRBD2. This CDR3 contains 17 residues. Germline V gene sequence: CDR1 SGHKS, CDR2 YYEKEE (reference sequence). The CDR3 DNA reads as TGCGCCAGCAGCCAAGAAAGGGCTAGCGGGAGTCTGAAGACCCAGTACTTC. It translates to CASSQERASGSLKTQYF.

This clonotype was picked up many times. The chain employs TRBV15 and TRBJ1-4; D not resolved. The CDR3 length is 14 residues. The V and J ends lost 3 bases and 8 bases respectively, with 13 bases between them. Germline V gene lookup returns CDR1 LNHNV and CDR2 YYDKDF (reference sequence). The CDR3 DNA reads TGTGCCACCAGCAGTGTGGGAGTTGGCGAAAAACTGTTTTTT. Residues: CATSSVGVGEKLFF.

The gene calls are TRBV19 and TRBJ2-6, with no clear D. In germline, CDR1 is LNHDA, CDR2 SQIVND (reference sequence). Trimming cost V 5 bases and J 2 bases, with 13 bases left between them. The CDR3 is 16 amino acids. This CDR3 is CASSLAGYTGANVLTF. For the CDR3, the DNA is TGTGCCAGTAGTCTGGCTGGGTACACTGGGGCCAACGTCCTGACTTTC.

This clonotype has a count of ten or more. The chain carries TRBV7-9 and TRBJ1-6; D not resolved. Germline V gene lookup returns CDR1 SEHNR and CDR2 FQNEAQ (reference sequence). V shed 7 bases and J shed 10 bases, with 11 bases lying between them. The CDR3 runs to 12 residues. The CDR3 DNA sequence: TGTGCCAGCAAGTACGGAAACTCACCCCTCCACTTT. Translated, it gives CASKYGNSPLHF.

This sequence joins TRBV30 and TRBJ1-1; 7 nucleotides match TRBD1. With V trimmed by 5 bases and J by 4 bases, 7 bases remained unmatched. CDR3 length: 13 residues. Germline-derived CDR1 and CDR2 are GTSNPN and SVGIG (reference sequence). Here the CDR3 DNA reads TGTGCCTGGGGGACAGTCATGGGCACTGAAGCTTTCTTT. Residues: CAWGTVMGTEAFF.

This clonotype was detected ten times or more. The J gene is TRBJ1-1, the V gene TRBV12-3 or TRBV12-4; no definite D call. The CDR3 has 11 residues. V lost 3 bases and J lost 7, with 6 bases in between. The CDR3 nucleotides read TGTGCCAGCAGTTTTACGAGTGAAGCTTTCTTT. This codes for CASSFTSEAFF.

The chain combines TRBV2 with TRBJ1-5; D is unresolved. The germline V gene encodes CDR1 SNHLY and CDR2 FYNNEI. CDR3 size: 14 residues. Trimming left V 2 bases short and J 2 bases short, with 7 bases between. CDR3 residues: CASSEPGGNQPQHF. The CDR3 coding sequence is TGTGCCAGCAGTGAACCCGGGGGCAATCAGCCCCAGCATTTT.

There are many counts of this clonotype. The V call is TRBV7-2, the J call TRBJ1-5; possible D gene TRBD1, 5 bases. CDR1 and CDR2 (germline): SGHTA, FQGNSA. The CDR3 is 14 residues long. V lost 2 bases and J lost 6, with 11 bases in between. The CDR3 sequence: CASSLLGTPQPQHF. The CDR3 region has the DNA TGTGCCAGCAGCTTACTCGGGACTCCTCAGCCCCAGCATTTT.

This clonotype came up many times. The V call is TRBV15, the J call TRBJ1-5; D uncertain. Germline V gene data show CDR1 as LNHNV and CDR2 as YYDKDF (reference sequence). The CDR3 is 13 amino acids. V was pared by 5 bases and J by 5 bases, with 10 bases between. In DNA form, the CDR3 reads TGTGCCACCAGCGATCCGAATTATCAGCCCCAGCATTTT. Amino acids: CATSDPNYQPQHF.

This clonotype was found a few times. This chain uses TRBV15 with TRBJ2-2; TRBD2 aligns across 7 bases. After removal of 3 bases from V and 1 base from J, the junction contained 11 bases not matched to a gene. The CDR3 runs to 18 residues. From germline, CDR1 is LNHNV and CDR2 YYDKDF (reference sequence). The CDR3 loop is CATSSFVRLAENTGELFF. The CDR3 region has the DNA TGTGCCACCAGCAGCTTCGTGCGGCTAGCGGAGAACACCGGGGAGCTGTTTTTT.

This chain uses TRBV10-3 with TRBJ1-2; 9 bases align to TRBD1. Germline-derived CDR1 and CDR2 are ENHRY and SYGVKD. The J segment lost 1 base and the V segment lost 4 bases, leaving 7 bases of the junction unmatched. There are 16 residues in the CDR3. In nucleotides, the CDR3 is TGTGCCATCAGTGCTGGGACAGGGTCTGGTAACTATGGCTACACCTTC. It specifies CAISAGTGSGNYGYTF.

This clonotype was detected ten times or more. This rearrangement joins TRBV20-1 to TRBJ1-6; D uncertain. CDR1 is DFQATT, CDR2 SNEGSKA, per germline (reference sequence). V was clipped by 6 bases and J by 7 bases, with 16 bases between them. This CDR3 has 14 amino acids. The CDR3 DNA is TGCAGTGCGGCCCGACAAGGACGAAATTCACCCCTCCACTTT. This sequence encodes CSAARQGRNSPLHF.

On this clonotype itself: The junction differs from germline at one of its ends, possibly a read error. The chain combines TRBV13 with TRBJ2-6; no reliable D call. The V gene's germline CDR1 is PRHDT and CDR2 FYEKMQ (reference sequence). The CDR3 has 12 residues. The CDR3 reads CASSVGQNTEAF. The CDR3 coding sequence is TGTGCCAGCAGCGTCGGTCAGAACACTGAAGCTTTC.

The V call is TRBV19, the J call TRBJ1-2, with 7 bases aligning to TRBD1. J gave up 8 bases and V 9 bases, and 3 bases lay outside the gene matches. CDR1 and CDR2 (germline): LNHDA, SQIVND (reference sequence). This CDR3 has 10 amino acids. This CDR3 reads CASWTGGYTF. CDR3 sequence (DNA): TGTGCCAGCTGGACAGGAGGCTACACCTTC.

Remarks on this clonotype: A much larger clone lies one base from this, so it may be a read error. In DNA, the CDR3 is TGTGCCAGCAGTTTGACTAGACTAGTGACCCAGTACTTC. It yields the protein CASSLTRLVTQYF. This chain uses TRBV28 with TRBJ2-5, with a tentative D call TRBD2 (6 bases). The germline CDR1 and CDR2 sequences are MDHEN and SYDVKM. Trimming took off 3 bases at V and 7 bases at J, with 12 bases between the two ends. This CDR3 is built from 13 residues.

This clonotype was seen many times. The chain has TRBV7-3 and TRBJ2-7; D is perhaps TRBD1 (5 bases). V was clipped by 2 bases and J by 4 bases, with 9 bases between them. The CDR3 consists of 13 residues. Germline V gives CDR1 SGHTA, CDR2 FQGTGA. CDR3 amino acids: CASSLARDYEQYF. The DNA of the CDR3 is TGTGCCAGCAGCTTAGCCAGGGATTACGAGCAGTACTTC. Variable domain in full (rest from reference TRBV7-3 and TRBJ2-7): GAGVSQTPSNKVTEKGKYVELRCDPISGHTALYWYRQSLGQGPEFLIYFQGTGAADDSGLPNDRFFAVRPEGSVSTLKIQRTERGDSAVYLCASSLARDYEQYFGPGTRLTVT.

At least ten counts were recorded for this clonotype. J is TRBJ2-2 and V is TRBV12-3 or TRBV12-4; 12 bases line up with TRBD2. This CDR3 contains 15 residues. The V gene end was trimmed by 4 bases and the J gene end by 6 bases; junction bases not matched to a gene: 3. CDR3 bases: TGTGCCAGCAGTTCTAGCGGGAGGGCCGCCGGGGAGCTGTTTTTT. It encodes CASSSSGRAAGELFF.

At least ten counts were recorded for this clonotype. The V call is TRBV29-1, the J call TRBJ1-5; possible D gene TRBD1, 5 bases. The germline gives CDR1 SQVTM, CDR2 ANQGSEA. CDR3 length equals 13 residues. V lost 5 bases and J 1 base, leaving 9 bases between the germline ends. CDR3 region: CSVYQGSNQPQHF. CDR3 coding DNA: TGCAGCGTTTACCAGGGAAGCAATCAGCCCCAGCATTTT. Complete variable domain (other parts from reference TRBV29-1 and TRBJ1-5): SAVISQKPSRDICQRGTSLTIQCQVDSQVTMMFWYRQQPGQSLTLIATANQGSEATYESGFVIDKFPISRPNLTFSTLTVSNMSPEDSSIYLCSVYQGSNQPQHFGDGTRLSIL.